The clone carrying this T cell receptor beta chain was detected only once. Original processing methods: The assay estimated nucleated cells by amplifying reference gene primers. Profiling relied on immunoSEQ multiplex PCR, and the TCRdb table lists in-frame clones only, not all of them. The V and J calls and clone size come from that table; D and trimming were worked out from the DNA. Here the sample spans about 74,000 clones, 84% being singletons. This entry belongs to a study of blood T cell repertoires in COVID-19. Study background: Some COVID-19 samples were acute and others convalescent; all came from the United States, Italy and Spain. T cells, B-cell-depleted T cells, or PBMCs provided the cDNA or gDNA that served as material.

The receptor was derived from a man between 70 and 80 years old with acute or convalescent COVID-19. Sequenced input: peripheral blood.

CDR3 sequence reads: CASSIEGRGPTEAFF. The CDR3 DNA is TGTGCCAGTAGTATAGAAGGCAGGGGCCCGACTGAAGCTTTCTTT. This rearrangement joins TRBV19 to TRBJ1-1; D is perhaps TRBD1 (6 bases). The V end was cut by 0 bases, the J end by 5 bases, with 13 bases between. Germline V gene sequence: CDR1 LNHDA, CDR2 SQIVND (reference sequence). This CDR3 spans 15 amino acids.